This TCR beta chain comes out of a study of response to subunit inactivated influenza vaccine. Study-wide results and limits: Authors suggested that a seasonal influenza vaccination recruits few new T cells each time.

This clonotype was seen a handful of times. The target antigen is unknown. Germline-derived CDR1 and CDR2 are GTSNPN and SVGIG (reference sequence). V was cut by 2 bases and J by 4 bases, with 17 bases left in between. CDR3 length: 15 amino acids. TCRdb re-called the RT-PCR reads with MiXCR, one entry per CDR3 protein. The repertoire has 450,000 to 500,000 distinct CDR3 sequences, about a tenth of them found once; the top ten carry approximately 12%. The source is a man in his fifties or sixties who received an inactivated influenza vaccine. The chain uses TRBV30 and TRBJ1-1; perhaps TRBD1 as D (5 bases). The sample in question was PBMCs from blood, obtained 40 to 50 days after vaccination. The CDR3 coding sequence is TGTGCCTGGAGTCCGGGACCAGGACGCGGCACTGAAGCTTTCTTT. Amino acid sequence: CAWSPGPGRGTEAFF.